This is a list of T cell receptor beta chains from one sample in a study of T cell repertoires in cytomegalovirus infection. These TCRs are of unknown antigen specificity. TCRdb redid the calling of the reads with MiXCR, one entry per CDR3 protein. The table records approximately 910,000 distinct CDR3 sequences, roughly 30% of them present only once. This sample comprised cultured CD8+ T cells from PBMCs, obtained from culture after CMV antigen stimulation. The receptors here all came from a human donor in good health (CMV status not recorded). Some clones in this sample may be carry-over from other donors' samples. Both conserved end residues are part of each CDR3. A D gene is named only where the DNA matches it firmly. Not all rows give a size; the values are once, few, many and, for expanded clones, a class.

d_call j_call clone_size v_call cdr3_aa cdr3_nt
- TRBJ2-2 - TRBV28 CASTHPNSGGQYTGELFF TGTGCCAGCACCCATCCCAACTCCGGGGGCCAATACACCGGGGAGCTGTTTTTT
TRBD2 TRBJ2-2 many TRBV7-2 CASSLNSGGTGELFF TGTGCCAGCAGCCTCAATAGCGGGGGGACCGGGGAGCTGTTTTTT
- TRBJ2-7 many TRBV6-1 CASSFIGGAYEQYF TGTGCCAGCAGTTTCATAGGGGGGGCCTACGAGCAGTACTTC
TRBD1 TRBJ1-1 - TRBV20-1 CSVPDRERWNPGEAFF TGCAGTGTTCCGGACAGGGAAAGATGGAATCCAGGTGAAGCTTTCTTT
- TRBJ2-3 - TRBV20-1 CSARELIEPDTQYF TGCAGTGCTAGGGAGCTTATTGAGCCAGATACGCAGTATTTT
TRBD1 TRBJ1-4 - TRBV6-6 CASRSQGRELFF TGTGCCAGCAGATCACAGGGGCGAGAACTGTTTTTT
- TRBJ1-2 - TRBV13 CASSPPHQRGLWFDYTF TGTGCCAGCAGCCCCCCGCACCAGCGGGGGTTGTGGTTTGACTACACCTTC
TRBD1 TRBJ2-3 - TRBV27 CVSAKGTGPDTQYF TGTGTCAGCGCTAAGGGGACAGGGCCAGATACGCAGTATTTT
- TRBJ2-7 few TRBV6-6 CASGDFYEQYF TGTGCCAGCGGGGATTTCTACGAGCAGTACTTC
- TRBJ1-1 few TRBV7-4 CASSLVGQGFAEAFF TGTGCCAGCAGCTTAGTAGGCCAGGGATTCGCTGAAGCTTTCTTT
- TRBJ1-1 - TRBV7-8 CVSSLLPGGIMNTEAFF TGTGTCAGCAGTCTTCTCCCGGGGGGGATCATGAACACTGAAGCTTTCTTT
- TRBJ2-5 - TRBV6-6 CASRTADQETQYF TGTGCCAGCAGAACGGCAGACCAAGAGACCCAGTACTTC
- TRBJ2-5 - TRBV24-1 CATSDSGSRGETQYF TGTGCCACCAGTGATTCCGGGTCTCGTGGGGAGACCCAGTACTTC
- TRBJ2-1 - TRBV6-2/TRBV6-3 CASKFIDNEQFF TGTGCCAGTAAGTTCATCGACAATGAGCAGTTCTTC
TRBD1 TRBJ2-5 - TRBV24-1 CATSDIGTGVSRYQETQYF TGTGCCACCAGTGATATCGGGACAGGGGTTTCAAGGTACCAAGAGACCCAGTACTTC